These 22 T cell receptor beta chains were all obtained from the same sample, sequenced in a study of T cells in Graves' hyperthyroidism and ophthalmopathy. Amplification of TCR beta CDR3 regions was performed using RNA transcripts as template. The HTBI primer set served for first-round RT-PCR of the TCR CDR3. One entry per CDR3 protein results from TCRdb running MiXCR on the multiplex PCR reads. The table lists about 610,000 distinct CDR3 sequences, about a sixth of them singletons. Sequencing was carried out using blood. The receptors stem from a middle-aged woman with Graves' ophthalmopathy.

This clonotype was detected many times. The chain uses TRBV11-2 and TRBJ2-3, with D tentatively TRBD1 (5 bases). Per the germline V gene, CDR1 is SGHAT and CDR2 is FQNNGV. Between the trimmed V and J ends, which lost 3 bases and 2 bases, there was a span of 12 bases. This CDR3 is built from 15 residues. In DNA, the CDR3 is TGTGCCAGCAGCTTCCCGACAGCCTACACAGATACGCAGTATTTT. This codes for CASSFPTAYTDTQYF.

Ten or more counts support this clonotype. V is TRBV20-1 and J is TRBJ2-3, with TRBD2 matching 7 bases. This CDR3 region has 16 residues. Germline assignment: CDR1 DFQATT and CDR2 SNEGSKA (reference sequence). The J segment lost 6 bases and the V segment lost 4 bases, leaving 16 bases of the junction unmatched. CDR3 protein: CSAKDLGGTGFDTQYF. The CDR3 DNA sequence: TGCAGTGCTAAAGACCTGGGGGGGACCGGGTTTGATACGCAGTATTTT.

The chain combines TRBV11-2 with TRBJ2-7, with 7 bases that match TRBD1. The ends lost 1 base at V and 4 bases at J; junction bases unmatched: 13. Germline CDR1 is SGHAT and CDR2 is FQNNGV. CDR3 size: 17 residues. The CDR3 spells CASSLAQGDRASYEQYF. The CDR3 coding sequence is TGTGCCAGCAGCTTAGCGCAAGGAGACAGGGCTAGTTACGAGCAGTACTTC.

This clonotype was recorded a few times. V is TRBV6-1 and J is TRBJ2-1, with D hard to call. Trimming cost V 6 bases and J 6 bases, with 18 bases left between them. This CDR3 spans 15 amino acids. Germline-derived CDR1 and CDR2 are MNHNS and SASEGT. The CDR3 loop reads CASRSLSVTGNEQFF. The CDR3 coding sequence is TGTGCCAGCAGGTCTCTCAGTGTTACCGGCAATGAGCAGTTCTTC.

The rearrangement uses TRBV7-9 and TRBJ1-4; D is possibly TRBD1 (5 bases). Germline CDR1 SEHNR, CDR2 FQNEAQ (reference sequence). The germline V and J ends were trimmed by 4 bases and 0 bases, with 21 bases remaining between them. The CDR3 has 19 residues. Here the CDR3 reads CASSSIRGGGEPTNEKLFF. The CDR3 DNA reads TGTGCCAGCAGCTCAATACGCGGGGGGGGTGAACCAACTAATGAAAAACTGTTTTTT.

This clonotype was counted at least ten times. V usage is TRBV7-2 and J usage is TRBJ2-1; TRBD2 matches at 9 bases. J was trimmed by 4 bases and V by 5 bases; bases with no gene match: 6. The length of the CDR3 is 15 residues. The V gene's germline CDR1 is SGHTA and CDR2 FQGNSA. The CDR3 coding sequence is TGTGCCAGCAGCAAACTAGCGGGCTTTTACAATGAGCAGTTCTTC. This codes for CASSKLAGFYNEQFF.

Worth noting for this clonotype: It may be a read error: a sequence one base away is much more abundant. The V call is TRBV15, the J call TRBJ1-2, with TRBD1 identical over 8 bases. CDR3 size: 14 residues. The germline V gene has CDR1 LNHNV and CDR2 YYDKDF (reference sequence). V shed 1 base, J shed 6 bases, and the junction held 4 bases outside the gene matches. Here the CDR3 DNA reads TGTGCCACCAGCAGAGGCGGACAGGGCGATGGCTACACCTTC. This codes for CATSRGGQGDGYTF. Using reference TRBV15 and TRBJ1-2 for the parts outside the CDR3, the full variable domain is DAMVIQNPRYQVTQFGKPVTLSCSQTLNHNVMYWYQQKSSQAPKLLFHYYDKDFNNEADTPDNFQSRRPNTSFCFLDIRSPGLGDTAMYLCATSRGGQGDGYTFGSGTRLTVV.

In its sample, this clonotype was seen many times. This chain links TRBV5-1 with TRBJ2-1, with 7 bases lining up with TRBD2. Germline V CDR1 and CDR2: SGHRS, YFSETQ. The junction had 5 bases not matched to a gene; V was cut back by 3 bases and J by 5 bases. This CDR3 is built from 14 residues. The CDR3: CASSSAGLDNEQFF. DNA of the CDR3: TGCGCCAGCAGCTCGGCCGGACTAGACAATGAGCAGTTCTTC. Full variable domain (remainder filled in from reference TRBV5-1 and TRBJ2-1): KAGVTQTPRYLIKTRGQQVTLSCSPISGHRSVSWYQQTPGQGLQFLFEYFSETQRNKGNFPGRFSGRQFSNSRSEMNVSTLELGDSALYLCASSSAGLDNEQFFGPGTRLTVL.

This clonotype was seen repeatedly, ten times or more. The V call is TRBV2, the J call TRBJ2-7; 7 nucleotides line up with TRBD1. Germline CDR1 reads SNHLY; CDR2 reads FYNNEI. The V segment lost 5 bases and the J segment 3 bases; nucleotides outside the gene matches: 4. This CDR3 region has 13 residues. The CDR3 reads CASSWTGDYEQYF. CDR3 bases: TGTGCCAGCAGTTGGACAGGAGACTACGAGCAGTACTTC.

This clonotype was seen more than once but under ten times. The V call is TRBV4-1, the J call TRBJ2-1; 9 bases are a match to TRBD2. Germline V gene data show CDR1 as MGHRA and CDR2 as YSYEKL. The CDR3 covers 17 residues. The trim removed 0 bases at V and 4 bases at J, leaving 7 bases unmatched. This CDR3 reads CASSQDTAGGLYNEQFF. Written as DNA, the CDR3 is TGCGCCAGCAGCCAAGATACAGCGGGGGGCTTATACAATGAGCAGTTCTTC.

J is TRBJ2-1 and V is TRBV2; possible D gene TRBD2, 6 bases. Germline V gene sequence: CDR1 SNHLY, CDR2 FYNNEI. The CDR3 contains 16 residues. Trimming removed 6 bases at V and 9 bases at J, with 24 bases between. CDR3 amino acids: CASRLISAGGNVEQFF. In nucleotides, the CDR3 is TGTGCCAGCAGGCTTATTTCAGCGGGTGGAAACGTTGAGCAGTTCTTC.

J is TRBJ2-2 and V is TRBV9; 12 bases are shared with TRBD2. From germline, CDR1 is SGDLS and CDR2 YYNGEE. This CDR3 has 17 amino acids. V lost 0 bases to trimming and J lost 7 bases; unmatched junction nucleotides: 7. CDR3 region: CASSVGLAGEVIGELFF. The CDR3 DNA reads as TGTGCCAGCAGCGTAGGACTAGCGGGAGAGGTAATCGGGGAGCTGTTTTTT. The variable domain in full, completed from reference TRBV9 and TRBJ2-2, reads DSGVTQTPKHLITATGQRVTLRCSPRSGDLSVYWYQQSLDQGLQFLIQYYNGEERAKGNILERFSAQQFPDLHSELNLSSLELGDSALYFCASSVGLAGEVIGELFFGEGSRLTVL.

Points on this clonotype: It may be a read error: a sequence one base away is much more abundant. The J gene is TRBJ1-1, the V gene TRBV27; D not resolved. The CDR3 extends over 11 amino acids. Trimming shortened V by 7 bases and J by 8 bases, and 11 bases separated the two germline ends. Germline V gives CDR1 MNHEY, CDR2 SMNVEV (reference sequence). This chain's CDR3 is CASKVPVEAFF. The DNA of the CDR3 is TGTGCCAGCAAAGTGCCGGTAGAAGCTTTCTTT.

This rearrangement joins TRBV2 to TRBJ2-1, with unresolved D. V lost 6 bases and J lost 6, with 15 bases in between. Germline lookup yields CDR1 SNHLY and CDR2 FYNNEI. The CDR3 spans 14 residues. In nucleotides, the CDR3 is TGTGCCAGCAGGATTGTCGTCTCGGGCAATGAGCAGTTCTTC. Translating gives CASRIVVSGNEQFF.

This clonotype was counted at least ten times. V usage is TRBV20-1 and J usage is TRBJ1-5; unclear D gene. The CDR3 has 16 amino acids. Trimming removed 0 bases at V and 1 base at J, with 13 bases between. Germline V gene sequence: CDR1 DFQATT, CDR2 SNEGSKA (reference sequence). The CDR3 sequence is CSARDGGKGSNQPQHF. Here the CDR3 DNA reads TGCAGTGCTAGAGATGGAGGGAAGGGAAGCAATCAGCCCCAGCATTTT.

V is TRBV19 and J is TRBJ2-3, with 11 bases lining up with TRBD2. Per the germline V gene, CDR1 is LNHDA and CDR2 is SQIVND (reference sequence). CDR3 length: 16 residues. The V and J ends lost 5 bases and 3 bases, in that order; junction bases with no gene match: 7. The CDR3 region is CASSWRLAGYTDTQYF. CDR3 sequence (DNA): TGTGCCAGTAGTTGGCGACTAGCGGGGTATACAGATACGCAGTATTTT.

This clonotype was found many times. This sequence joins TRBV5-1 and TRBJ2-1, with D maybe TRBD1 (6 bases). CDR3 length equals 13 residues. Deletions cut 2 bases from V and 7 bases from J, with 10 bases between. CDR1 is SGHRS and CDR2 is YFSETQ in the germline V gene. CDR3 sequence reads: CASSLQGENEQFF. CDR3 nucleotides: TGCGCCAGCAGCTTACAGGGAGAGAATGAGCAGTTCTTC.

This clonotype came up once. This chain joins TRBV11-2 and TRBJ2-5; D could derive from TRBD1 or TRBD2 (6 bases each). This CDR3 region has 13 residues. Germline V gene lookup returns CDR1 SGHAT and CDR2 FQNNGV. V dropped 4 bases and J dropped 5 bases, with 11 bases sitting between them. The CDR3 nucleotides are TGTGCCAGCAGCTGGGGGGCGGTGGAGACCCAGTACTTC. It specifies CASSWGAVETQYF.

A few counts support this clonotype. The rearrangement uses TRBV5-1 and TRBJ2-1; 9 nucleotides align to TRBD2. Germline V gene sequence: CDR1 SGHRS, CDR2 YFSETQ. Trimming at V came to 0 bases and at J to 0 bases, leaving 16 bases not matched to a gene. The CDR3 is made up of 21 amino acids. The CDR3: CASSLGGAGTSFLGSYNEQFF. The CDR3 nucleotides read TGCGCCAGCAGCTTGGGGGGGGCCGGGACTAGCTTCTTAGGCTCCTACAATGAGCAGTTCTTC.

The V call is TRBV4-1, the J call TRBJ1-6; weak D call: TRBD1 (6 bases). Germline lookup yields CDR1 MGHRA and CDR2 YSYEKL. Deletions cut 2 bases from V and 3 bases from J, with 8 bases between. The CDR3 covers 15 residues. CDR3 residues: CASSQQTGYNSPLHF. CDR3 in DNA: TGCGCCAGCAGCCAACAGACAGGCTATAATTCACCCCTCCACTTT.

This clonotype was recorded many times. The chain uses TRBV28 and TRBJ1-1, with a tentative D call TRBD1 (5 bases). With 3 bases removed from V and 5 bases from J, the gap between germline ends came to 19 bases. The CDR3 consists of 16 residues. Germline CDR1 is MDHEN and CDR2 is SYDVKM. The CDR3 sequence: CASSFFPGGERTEAFF. In DNA, the CDR3 is TGTGCCAGCAGTTTCTTTCCGGGAGGGGAGCGAACTGAAGCTTTCTTT.

Many counts were recorded for this clonotype. This CDR3 reads CASSSEGTSGIVNEQFF. DNA of the CDR3: TGTGCCAGCAGTTCCGAGGGGACTAGCGGGATCGTTAATGAGCAGTTCTTC. V is TRBV2 and J is TRBJ2-1, with 13 bases fitting TRBD2. The J segment lost 7 bases and the V segment lost 5 bases, leaving 11 bases of the junction unmatched. Germline lookup yields CDR1 SNHLY and CDR2 FYNNEI. This CDR3 is built from 17 residues.